This record looks at one TCR beta chain sequence and its context. The antigen is unknown. Vbeta (60) and Jbeta (13) primers were used in the PCR. Clones were read by immunoSEQ multiplex PCR, and TCRdb kept only the in-frame ones, dropping some. The sample contains over 150,000 clones, 77% of which appear only once. This record comes from a study of cytomegalovirus exposure and HLA in healthy donors. Study results and limitations: Most of the TCR beta V segments (in an earlier analysis) were productive either about 87% or about 30% of the time. A few chains tied to CMV proved CMV antigen-specific in vitro.

The sequencing sample was made of PBMCs. The TCR comes from a woman aged 30 to 39 in good health and CMV-seropositive.

The CDR3 DNA reads as TGTGCCAGCAGCTTAGGGGGCGTAGCTGAAGCTTTCTTT. Translation: CASSLGGVAEAFF. This chain connects TRBV7-9 to TRBJ1-1; possible D gene TRBD1, 5 bases. CDR1 is SEHNR and CDR2 is FQNEAQ in the germline V gene (reference sequence). The V and J ends lost 1 base and 6 bases respectively, with 9 bases between them. The CDR3 sequence is 13 residues long.